A selection of T cell receptor beta chains follows, all from one sample in a study of beta chain features in type 1 diabetes. Method: immunoSEQ multiplex PCR; TCRdb's copy keeps in-frame clones and lacks some. The repertoire holds about half a million clones, with over 25% as singletons. Source material: naive CD4+ T cells from blood. These receptors all come from a man aged 18 to 29 in good health. Both conserved end residues are part of each CDR3. D genes are given only for firm matches. Rows give clone size only sometimes, using once, few, many, or a class for an expanded clone.

. | TRBJ2-4 | . | TRBV9 | TGTGCCAGCAGCGTAGACGGCGGAGAAAACATTCAGTACTTC | CASSVDGGENIQYF
. | TRBJ1-2 | . | TRBV20-1 | TGCAGTGCTAGAGACCCGAGCTACACCTTC | CSARDPSYTF
few | TRBJ2-2 | TRBD2 | TRBV5-4 | TGTGCCAGCAGCCCCGGACTAGCGGTGAACACCGGGGAGCTGTTTTTT | CASSPGLAVNTGELFF
. | TRBJ2-7 | . | TRBV6-6 | TGTGCCAGCAGGGAGGGAGGAGGGACCTACGAGCAGTACTTC | CASREGGGTYEQYF
. | TRBJ2-1 | . | TRBV6-5 | TGTGCCAGCAGCCTGGGACTGAGCTCCTACAATGAGCAGTTCTTC | CASSLGLSSYNEQFF
few | TRBJ2-5 | . | TRBV9 | TGTGCCAGCAGCGTCAGTCAGGTCGAGGAGACCCAGTACTTC | CASSVSQVEETQYF
. | TRBJ1-3 | . | TRBV7-9 | TGTGCCAGCAGCTTACCCCCAGGGAGCTCTGGAAACACCATATATTTT | CASSLPPGSSGNTIYF
. | TRBJ2-3 | TRBD2 | TRBV30 | TGTGCCTGGGGACTAGCGGGACCACTTAATACGCAGTATTTT | CAWGLAGPLNTQYF
. | TRBJ1-1 | . | TRBV15 | TGTGCCACCAGCAGCAGACGAATCATGAACACTGAAGCTTTCTTT | CATSSRRIMNTEAFF
. | TRBJ1-1 | . | TRBV30 | TGTGCCTGGAGGGACAGCATGAACACTGAAGCTTTCTTT | CAWRDSMNTEAFF
. | TRBJ2-3 | . | TRBV4-3 | TGCGCCAGCAGCCTAAGGGTTGAGACAGATACGCAGTATTTT | CASSLRVETDTQYF
. | TRBJ2-3 | TRBD2 | TRBV5-1 | TGCGCCAGCAGTGGGACTAGAGGAACAGATACGCAGTATTTT | CASSGTRGTDTQYF
. | TRBJ2-5 | . | TRBV5-4 | TGTGCCAGCAGCGCCGGGGCAAGAGAGGAGACCCAGTACTTC | CASSAGAREETQYF
once | TRBJ2-7 | TRBD1 | TRBV14 | TGTGCCAGCAGCCAAGTATCAGGGGGCGAGCAGTACTTC | CASSQVSGGEQYF
few | TRBJ1-5 | TRBD1 | TRBV19 | TGTGCCAGTAGTCTCGACAGGGGGATGAATCAGCCCCAGCATTTT | CASSLDRGMNQPQHF
. | TRBJ2-3 | . | TRBV5-6 | TGTGCCAGCAGCCTGACGCCGGATACGCAGTATTTT | CASSLTPDTQYF
few | TRBJ2-1 | . | TRBV27 | TGTGCCAGCACCGACCCGTACAATGAGCAGTTCTTC | CASTDPYNEQFF
few | TRBJ2-3 | . | TRBV10-3 | TGTGCCATCAGTGACCCCAGGGCAGATACAGATACGCAGTATTTT | CAISDPRADTDTQYF
few | TRBJ2-1 | TRBD2 | TRBV5-1 | TGCGCCAGCAGCTTGGTTAGCGGGAGTAACAATGAGCAGTTCTTC | CASSLVSGSNNEQFF
few | TRBJ1-6 | . | TRBV7-9 | TGTGCCAGCAGCTTAGAGGGGGATTCACCCCTCCACTTT | CASSLEGDSPLHF
once | TRBJ2-3 | . | TRBV7-9 | TGTGCCAGCAGCTTAGGTGGGGCTGGCACAGATACGCAGTATTTT | CASSLGGAGTDTQYF
few | TRBJ1-5 | . | TRBV7-2 | TGTGCCAGCAGCACCGCCGCAGGTAGGATCGATCAGCCCCAGCATTTT | CASSTAAGRIDQPQHF
few | TRBJ2-7 | . | TRBV14 | TGTGCCAGCAGCCAAGGTTACCGAAAGCAGTACTTC | CASSQGYRKQYF
few | TRBJ1-2 | . | TRBV30 | TGTGCCTGGAGTGCCAATCGGGTTAGCTATGGCTACACCTTC | CAWSANRVSYGYTF
few | TRBJ2-1 | . | TRBV30 | TGTGCCTGGAGTTTAGGTGGAAGCGGCTCCTACAATGAGCAGTTCTTC | CAWSLGGSGSYNEQFF
. | TRBJ2-7 | TRBD2 | TRBV7-9 | TGTGCCAGCAGCTATAGCCAGCGGGAGAGATCCGAGCAGTACTTC | CASSYSQRERSEQYF
few | TRBJ2-5 | . | TRBV29-1 | TGCAGCGCTGGGGACGGTACAGGCGTCCAGTACTTC | CSAGDGTGVQYF
few | TRBJ2-3 | TRBD2 | TRBV30 | TGTGCCTGGAGTCGACTAGCGGGAGCGGGAGATACGCAGTATTTT | CAWSRLAGAGDTQYF
few | TRBJ2-1 | . | TRBV28 | TGTGCCAGCAGTTGGGCCCAGGCCCGGGAAAATGAGCAGTTCTTC | CASSWAQARENEQFF
few | TRBJ2-1 | TRBD2 | TRBV14 | TGTGCCAGCAGCCATCCCCCACTAGCGGGAGAGCGGAATGAGCAGTTCTTC | CASSHPPLAGERNEQFF
. | TRBJ1-1 | . | TRBV5-6 | TGTGCCAGCAGTTTTATCACAGAAATGAACACTGAAGCTTTCTTT | CASSFITEMNTEAFF
. | TRBJ2-3 | TRBD2 | TRBV7-9 | TGTGCCAGCAGCTACCTAGCGGACCTATACACAGATACGCAGTATTTT | CASSYLADLYTDTQYF
. | TRBJ1-1 | . | TRBV30 | TGTGCCTGGAGTGTACTCCATATGAACACTGAAGCTTTCTTT | CAWSVLHMNTEAFF